The entry that follows covers one T cell receptor beta chain sequence. The antigen remains unidentified. Treg sorting used a CD4+CD25+CD127-/low gate. Semi-nested PCR with Nested Universal Primer A followed constant-region reverse priming of full-length variable regions. TCRdb called the 5' RACE reads again in MiXCR, with one record for every CDR3 protein. This table has about 55,000 distinct CDR3 sequences, about 20% appearing once. Study findings and constraints: The larger cohort examined one V-J beta rearrangement, not whole repertoires. Tumor memory CD4+ T cell TCR gene usage clustered with blood and lymph node memory CD4+ cells and lymph node naive CD4+ cells.

After removal of 5 bases from V and 7 bases from J, the junction contained 8 bases not matched to a gene. Germline V gene lookup returns CDR1 LNHDA and CDR2 SQIVND (reference sequence). There are 17 residues in the CDR3. The sample was tumor-infiltrating Tregs sorted from the breast tumor. This clonotype originated in a female donor with breast cancer. The chain employs TRBV19 and TRBJ2-1, with 16 nucleotides matching TRBD2. The CDR3 region has the DNA TGTGCCAGTAGTTCGCCCCCGGGACTAGCGGGAGGGAATGAGCAGTTCTTC. Amino acids: CASSSPPGLAGGNEQFF.